A single sample gave rise to the 9 T cell receptor beta chains below, sequenced in a study of identical twins. TCRdb reanalysed the 5' RACE reads using MiXCR and keeps one entry per CDR3 protein. The sample has 450,000 or so distinct CDR3 sequences, more than 20% seen once. The same specimen was also included in a second study, on T cells expressing NK-cell markers.

Sequences were obtained from CD4+ T cells sorted from blood. The receptors originated from a woman aged 18-35 years in good health.

This rearrangement joins TRBV10-3 to TRBJ1-1; tentatively, D is TRBD1 (6 bases). The ends were cut back, 3 bases at V and 3 bases at J, with 8 bases in the middle. The V gene's germline CDR1 is ENHRY and CDR2 SYGVKD. The CDR3 covers 13 residues. CDR3 DNA sequence: TGTGCCATCAGTGACACAGGGTACACTGAAGCTTTCTTT. As protein: CAISDTGYTEAFF.

J is TRBJ2-3 and V is TRBV20-1; 9 bases agree with TRBD2. Germline loops: CDR1 DFQATT, CDR2 SNEGSKA (reference sequence). J was trimmed by 2 bases and V by 6 bases; bases with no gene match: 9. The CDR3 extends over 15 amino acids. The CDR3 DNA reads TGCAGTGCCCAGGGGCTAGCGGGGCCCACAGATACGCAGTATTTT. Amino acids: CSAQGLAGPTDTQYF.

The gene calls are TRBV5-1 and TRBJ2-5; 13 bases map to TRBD2. V lost 2 bases to trimming and J lost 3 bases; unmatched junction nucleotides: 4. The CDR3 totals 16 residues. Germline CDR1 and CDR2: SGHRS and YFSETQ. The CDR3: CASSLLAGGTEETQYF. In DNA form, the CDR3 reads TGCGCCAGCAGCTTACTAGCGGGAGGGACAGAAGAGACCCAGTACTTC.

The chain uses TRBV12-3 or TRBV12-4 and TRBJ2-3; D perhaps matches TRBD2 (5 bases). The CDR3 contains 14 residues. V lost 7 bases and J lost 2, with 13 bases in between. CDR3 DNA sequence: TGTGCCAGCACCCTCCCCGGGAACACAGATACGCAGTATTTT. Protein: CASTLPGNTDTQYF.

J is TRBJ2-3 and V is TRBV6-5; 10 bases are shared with TRBD2. Germline V CDR1 and CDR2: MNHEY, SVGAGI. There are 16 residues in the CDR3. The V segment lost 2 bases and the J segment 4 bases; nucleotides outside the gene matches: 6. CDR3 region: CASSYLLAGTADTQYF. CDR3 sequence (DNA): TGTGCCAGCAGTTACCTACTAGCGGGGACTGCAGATACGCAGTATTTT.

The V and J genes are TRBV12-3 or TRBV12-4 and TRBJ2-7; TRBD1 or TRBD2 may be the D gene (5 bases each). CDR3 length equals 14 residues. Between the trimmed V and J ends, which lost 2 bases and 0 bases, there was a span of 8 bases. The CDR3 protein is CASSLKGSSYEQYF. The CDR3 DNA reads TGTGCCAGCAGTTTAAAGGGGAGCTCCTACGAGCAGTACTTC.

This clonotype appeared a few times. The V gene is TRBV20-1, the J gene TRBJ2-7, with D tentatively TRBD2 (6 bases). V was cut by 6 bases and J by 3 bases, with 15 bases left in between. Per the germline V gene, CDR1 is DFQATT and CDR2 is SNEGSKA (reference sequence). The length of the CDR3 is 13 residues. For the CDR3, the DNA is TGCAGTGCCCCCTCGGGGGTTTACTACGAGCAGTACTTC. Its translation: CSAPSGVYYEQYF.

This clonotype has just a few counts. The V and J genes are TRBV20-1 and TRBJ1-2, with D uncertain. Trimming left V 0 bases short and J 6 bases short, with 11 bases between. Germline loops: CDR1 DFQATT, CDR2 SNEGSKA (reference sequence). The CDR3 consists of 13 residues. The chain's CDR3 is CSARDIRRDGYTF. In DNA, the CDR3 is TGCAGTGCTAGAGATATCCGGCGGGATGGCTACACCTTC.

The chain carries TRBV18 and TRBJ2-1, with TRBD2 matching 10 bases. CDR3 size: 15 residues. CDR1 KGHSH and CDR2 LQKENI come from the germline V gene. Trimming cost V 6 bases and J 6 bases; bases outside gene matches: 8. The CDR3 reads CASSSTSGQPNEQFF. DNA of the CDR3: TGTGCCAGCTCGTCGACTAGCGGGCAACCCAATGAGCAGTTCTTC.